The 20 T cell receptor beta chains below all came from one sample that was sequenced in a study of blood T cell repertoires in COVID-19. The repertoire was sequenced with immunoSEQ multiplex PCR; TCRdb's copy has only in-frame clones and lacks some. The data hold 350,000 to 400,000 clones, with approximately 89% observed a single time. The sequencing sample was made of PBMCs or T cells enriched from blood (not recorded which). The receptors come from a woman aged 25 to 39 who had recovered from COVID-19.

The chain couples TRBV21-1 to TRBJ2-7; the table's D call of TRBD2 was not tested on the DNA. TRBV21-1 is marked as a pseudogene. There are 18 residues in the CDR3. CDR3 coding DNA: TGTGCCAGCAGACTCGGGGGGAGCCGGGGAGGGCCAATCTACGAGCAGTACTTC. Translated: CASRLGGSRGGPIYEQYF.

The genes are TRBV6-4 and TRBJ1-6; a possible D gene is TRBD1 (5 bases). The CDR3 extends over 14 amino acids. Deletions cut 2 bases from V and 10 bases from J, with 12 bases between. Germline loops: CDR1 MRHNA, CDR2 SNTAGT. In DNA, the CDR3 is TGTGCCAGCAGTGACGGACATTGGGGCTCACCCCTCCACTTT. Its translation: CASSDGHWGSPLHF.

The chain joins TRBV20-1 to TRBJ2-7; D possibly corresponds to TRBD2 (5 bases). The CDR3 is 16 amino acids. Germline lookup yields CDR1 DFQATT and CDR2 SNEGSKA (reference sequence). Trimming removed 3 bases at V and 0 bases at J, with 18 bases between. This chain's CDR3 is CSASRFRTGSSYEQYF. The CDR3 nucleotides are TGCAGTGCTAGTCGCTTCAGGACTGGAAGCTCCTACGAGCAGTACTTC.

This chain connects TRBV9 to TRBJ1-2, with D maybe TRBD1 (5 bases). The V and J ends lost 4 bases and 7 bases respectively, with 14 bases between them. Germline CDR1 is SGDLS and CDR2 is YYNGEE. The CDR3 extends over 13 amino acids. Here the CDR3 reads CASSPRLGRGYTF. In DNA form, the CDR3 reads TGTGCCAGCAGCCCCCGGTTGGGGCGTGGCTACACCTTC.

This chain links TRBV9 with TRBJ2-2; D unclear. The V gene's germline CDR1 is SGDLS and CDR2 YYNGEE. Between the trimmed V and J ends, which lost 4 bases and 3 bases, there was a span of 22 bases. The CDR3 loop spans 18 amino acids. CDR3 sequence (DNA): TGTGCCAGCAGCCCCGAAATACCGGGTCCGATTTACACCGGGGAGCTGTTTTTT. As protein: CASSPEIPGPIYTGELFF. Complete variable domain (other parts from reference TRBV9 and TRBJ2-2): DSGVTQTPKHLITATGQRVTLRCSPRSGDLSVYWYQQSLDQGLQFLIQYYNGEERAKGNILERFSAQQFPDLHSELNLSSLELGDSALYFCASSPEIPGPIYTGELFFGEGSRLTVL.

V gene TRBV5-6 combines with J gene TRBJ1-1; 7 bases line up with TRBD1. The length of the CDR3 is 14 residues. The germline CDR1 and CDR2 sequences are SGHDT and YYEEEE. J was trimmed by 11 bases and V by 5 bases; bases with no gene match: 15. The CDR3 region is CASRNRGLMSRAFF. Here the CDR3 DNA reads TGTGCCAGCAGGAACAGGGGTTTGATGTCTCGTGCTTTCTTT.

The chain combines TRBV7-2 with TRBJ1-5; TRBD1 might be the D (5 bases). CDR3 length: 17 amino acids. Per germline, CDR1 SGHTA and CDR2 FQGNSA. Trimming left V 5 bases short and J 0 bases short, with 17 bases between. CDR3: CASSPLQGGDSNQPQHF. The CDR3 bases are TGTGCCAGCAGCCCCTTGCAGGGTGGGGATAGCAATCAGCCCCAGCATTTT. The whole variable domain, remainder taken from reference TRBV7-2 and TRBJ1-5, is GAGVSQSPSNKVTEKGKDVELRCDPISGHTALYWYRQSLGQGLEFLIYFQGNSAPDKSGLPSDRFSAERTGGSVSTLTIQRTQQEDSAVYLCASSPLQGGDSNQPQHFGDGTRLSIL.

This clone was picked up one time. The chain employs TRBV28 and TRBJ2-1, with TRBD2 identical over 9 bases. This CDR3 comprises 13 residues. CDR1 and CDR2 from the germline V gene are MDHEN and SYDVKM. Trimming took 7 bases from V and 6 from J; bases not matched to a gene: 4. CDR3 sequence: CASTVAGVNEQFF. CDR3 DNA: TGTGCCAGCACCGTAGCGGGAGTCAATGAGCAGTTCTTC.

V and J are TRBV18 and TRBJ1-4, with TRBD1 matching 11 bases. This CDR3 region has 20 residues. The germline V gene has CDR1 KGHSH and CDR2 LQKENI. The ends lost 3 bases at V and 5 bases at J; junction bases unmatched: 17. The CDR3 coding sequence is TGTGCCAGCTCACCTCGAAAGTTGGACAGGGGGCGTTTGCTCAATGAAAAACTGTTTTTT. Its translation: CASSPRKLDRGRLLNEKLFF.

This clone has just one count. The CDR3, as DNA: TGTGCCAGCAGCTTAGCCCAGGCGAAAAGCTCCTACGAGCAGTACTTC. Translation: CASSLAQAKSSYEQYF. This sequence joins TRBV7-8 and TRBJ2-7; D gene ambiguous. Between the trimmed V and J ends, which lost 0 bases and 0 bases, there was a span of 12 bases. The CDR3 runs 16 residues. Germline CDR1 SGHVS, CDR2 FQNEAQ.

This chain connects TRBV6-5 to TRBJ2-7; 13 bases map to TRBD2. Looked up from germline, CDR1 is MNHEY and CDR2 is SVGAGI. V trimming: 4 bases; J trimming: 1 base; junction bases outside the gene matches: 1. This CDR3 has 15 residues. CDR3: CASSLTSGGSYEQYF. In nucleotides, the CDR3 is TGTGCCAGCAGTTTGACTAGCGGGGGGTCCTACGAGCAGTACTTC.

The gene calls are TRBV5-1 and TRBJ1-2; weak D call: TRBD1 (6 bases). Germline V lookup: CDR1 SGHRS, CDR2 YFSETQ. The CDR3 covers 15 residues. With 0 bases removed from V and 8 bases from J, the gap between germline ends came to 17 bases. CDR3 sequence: CASSLVVAGAKGYTF. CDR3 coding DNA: TGCGCCAGCAGCTTGGTAGTTGCGGGGGCCAAAGGCTACACCTTC.

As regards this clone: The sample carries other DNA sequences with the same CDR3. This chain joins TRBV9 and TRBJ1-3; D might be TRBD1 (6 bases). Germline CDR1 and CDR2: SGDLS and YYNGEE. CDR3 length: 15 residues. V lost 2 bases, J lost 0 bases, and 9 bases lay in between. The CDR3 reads CASSVSDSSGNTIYF. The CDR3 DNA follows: TGTGCCAGCAGCGTTTCGGACAGCTCTGGAAACACCATATATTTT.

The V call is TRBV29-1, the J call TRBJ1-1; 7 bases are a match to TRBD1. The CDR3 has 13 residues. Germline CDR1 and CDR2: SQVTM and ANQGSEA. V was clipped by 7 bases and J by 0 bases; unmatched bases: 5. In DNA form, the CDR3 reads TGCAGCGCCCGACAGGGCGTGAACACTGAAGCTTTCTTT. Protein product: CSARQGVNTEAFF.

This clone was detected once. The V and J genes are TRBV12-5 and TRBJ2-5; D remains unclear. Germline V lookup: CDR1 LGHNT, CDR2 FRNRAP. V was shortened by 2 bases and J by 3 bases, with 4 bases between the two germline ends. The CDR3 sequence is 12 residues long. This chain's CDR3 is CASGLIKETQYF. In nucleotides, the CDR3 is TGTGCTAGTGGTTTGATAAAAGAGACCCAGTACTTC. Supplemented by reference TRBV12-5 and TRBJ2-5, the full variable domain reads DARVTQTPRHKVTEMGQEVTMRCQPILGHNTVFWYRQTMMQGLELLAYFRNRAPLDDSGMPKDRFSAEMPDATLATLKIQPSEPRDSAVYFCASGLIKETQYFGPGTRLLVL.

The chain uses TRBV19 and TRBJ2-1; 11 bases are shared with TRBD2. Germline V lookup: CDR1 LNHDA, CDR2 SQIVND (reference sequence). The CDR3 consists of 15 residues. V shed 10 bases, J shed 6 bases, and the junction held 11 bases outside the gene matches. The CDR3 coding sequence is TGTGCCACTTTTGGATTTAGCGGGGGGGCCAATGAGCAGTTCTTC. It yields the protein CATFGFSGGANEQFF. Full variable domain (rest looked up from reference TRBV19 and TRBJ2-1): DGGITQSPKYLFRKEGQNVTLSCEQNLNHDAMYWYRQDPGQGLRLIYYSQIVNDFQKGDIAEGYSVSREKKESFPLTVTSAQKNPTAFYLCATFGFSGGANEQFFGPGTRLTVL.

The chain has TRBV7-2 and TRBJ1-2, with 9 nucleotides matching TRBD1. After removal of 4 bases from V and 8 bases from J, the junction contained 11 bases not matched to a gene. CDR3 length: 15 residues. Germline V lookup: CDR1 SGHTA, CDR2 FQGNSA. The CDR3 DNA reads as TGTGCCAGCAGCTCTAACTGGGGACAGGGTAGCGGCTACACCTTC. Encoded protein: CASSSNWGQGSGYTF.

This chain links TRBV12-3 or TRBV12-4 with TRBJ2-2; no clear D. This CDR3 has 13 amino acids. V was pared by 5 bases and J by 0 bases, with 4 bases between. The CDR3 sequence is CASSLSNTGELFF. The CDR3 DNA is TGTGCCAGCAGTCTTTCGAACACCGGGGAGCTGTTTTTT.

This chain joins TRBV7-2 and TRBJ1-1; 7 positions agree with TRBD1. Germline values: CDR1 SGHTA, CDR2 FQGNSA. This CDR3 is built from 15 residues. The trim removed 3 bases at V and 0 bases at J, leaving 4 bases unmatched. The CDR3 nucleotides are TGTGCCAGCAGCTTCCCTGGGACAGTGAACACTGAAGCTTTCTTT. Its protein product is CASSFPGTVNTEAFF.

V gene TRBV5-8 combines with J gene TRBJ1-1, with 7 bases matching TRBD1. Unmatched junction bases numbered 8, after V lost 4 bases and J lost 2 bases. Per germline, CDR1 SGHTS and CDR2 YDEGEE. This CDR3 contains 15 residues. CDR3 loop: CASSHSRDRNTEAFF. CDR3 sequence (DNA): TGTGCCAGCAGCCACTCCCGGGACAGAAACACTGAAGCTTTCTTT.